The 22 T cell receptor beta chains in this list originate from one sample, sequenced in a study of cytomegalovirus exposure and HLA in healthy donors (dated by TCRdb to 2016 to 2017). The library was made by the immunoSEQ multiplex PCR assay. A mixture of 60 forward primers for TCR Vbeta segments and 13 reverse primers for TCR Jbeta segments was used in the multiplex PCR. TCRdb obtained this table from immuneACCESS and retained in-frame rearrangements with V and J assigned. These tables miss some clones; where compared with another copy, unresolved V genes account for less than half of the shortfall, and the remainder is unexplained. The sample profile shows 100,000 to 150,000 clones; approximately 70% of them were found once. In total, the top ten clones hold over 4% of the sample. Material for sequencing was PBMCs. These receptors all come from a man aged 55 to 70 in good health and CMV-seropositive.

The rearrangement links TRBV11-2 to TRBJ2-2, with 9 bases lining up with TRBD2. Germline CDR1 and CDR2: SGHAT and FQNNGV. The CDR3 is made up of 16 amino acids. V was pared by 1 base and J by 4 bases, with 4 bases of the junction left unmatched. The CDR3 sequence is CASSLGGGAATGELFF. The CDR3 nucleotides are TGTGCCAGCAGCTTAGGCGGGGGGGCCGCCACCGGGGAGCTGTTTTTT. Full variable domain (remainder filled in from reference TRBV11-2 and TRBJ2-2): EAGVAQSPRYKIIEKRQSVAFWCNPISGHATLYWYQQILGQGPKLLIQFQNNGVVDDSQLPKDRFSAERLKGVDSTLKIQPAKLEDSAVYLCASSLGGGAATGELFFGEGSRLTVL.

The chain couples TRBV6-1 to TRBJ1-5; D is unresolved. V lost 10 bases, J lost 0 bases, and 10 bases lay in between. The CDR3 loop spans 13 amino acids. Germline V lookup: CDR1 MNHNS, CDR2 SASEGT. This CDR3 is CATTGYSNQPQHF. In DNA form, the CDR3 reads TGTGCCACCACGGGGTATAGCAATCAGCCCCAGCATTTT.

V is TRBV28 and J is TRBJ2-1, with D uncertain. The CDR3 is made up of 14 amino acids. Germline V CDR1 and CDR2: MDHEN, SYDVKM. Trimming stripped 5 bases from V and 4 bases from J, with 12 bases between. CDR3 sequence: CASSAGLTYNEQFF. In nucleotides, the CDR3 is TGTGCCAGCAGTGCAGGCCTAACTTACAATGAGCAGTTCTTC.

DNA of the CDR3: TGTGCCAGCAGCGTAGGGGGGACAGAAGAGACCCAGTACTTC. Translation gives CASSVGGTEETQYF. The chain couples TRBV9 to TRBJ2-5; 7 nucleotides line up with TRBD1. The ends lost 0 bases at V and 3 bases at J; junction bases unmatched: 2. The germline V gene encodes CDR1 SGDLS and CDR2 YYNGEE. This CDR3 region has 14 residues.

This clone was seen a single time. At one end the junction does not follow the germline gene, possibly because of a read error. CDR3 in amino acids: CASSLAPGTGQGSEQFF. The CDR3 nucleotides read TGTGCTAGCAGCTTAGCGCCCGGGACCGGACAGGGCAGTGAGCAGTTCTTC. V is TRBV7-7 and J is TRBJ2-1; 8 bases fit TRBD1. This CDR3 has 17 amino acids. The germline CDR1 and CDR2 sequences are SSHAT and FNYEAQ (reference sequence).

The gene calls are TRBV6-7 and TRBJ2-1, with 8 bases that match TRBD2. TRBV6-7 is reported as an ORF; its role is uncertain. The CDR3 has 17 amino acids. With 2 bases clipped from V and 0 bases from J, the junction kept 6 bases outside the gene matches. CDR3 sequence: CASSYHTSGHSYNEQFF. The CDR3 DNA follows: TGTGCCAGCAGTTACCACACTAGCGGCCACTCCTACAATGAGCAGTTCTTC.

This chain connects TRBV10-1 to TRBJ2-7; TRBD2 agrees at 7 bases. The CDR3 is made up of 14 amino acids. The V segment lost 3 bases and the J segment 4 bases; nucleotides outside the gene matches: 6. The germline CDR1 and CDR2 sequences are WNHNN and SYGVQD (reference sequence). The CDR3 region has the DNA TGCGCCAGCAGTGACGGCGGGAGAGTTTACGAGCAGTACTTC. This codes for CASSDGGRVYEQYF.

This clone has more than one count but fewer than ten. The chain joins TRBV13 to TRBJ2-7, with 7 bases lining up with TRBD1. There are 14 residues in the CDR3. The V segment lost 4 bases and the J segment 1 base; nucleotides outside the gene matches: 4. CDR1 is PRHDT and CDR2 is FYEKMQ in the germline V gene (reference sequence). CDR3 in DNA: TGTGCCAGCAGCTCTACGACAGGGTCCTACGAGCAGTACTTC. This encodes CASSSTTGSYEQYF. The full variable domain, with the rest looked up from reference TRBV13 and TRBJ2-7, is AAGVIQSPRHLIKEKRETATLKCYPIPRHDTVYWYQQGPGQDPQFLISFYEKMQSDKGSIPDRFSAQQFSDYHSELNMSSLELGDSALYFCASSSTTGSYEQYFGPGTRLTVT.

The J gene is TRBJ2-7, the V gene TRBV5-1, with 8 bases aligning to TRBD1. The V and J ends lost 1 base and 3 bases, in that order; junction bases with no gene match: 9. Per germline, CDR1 SGHRS and CDR2 YFSETQ. The CDR3 extends over 16 amino acids. In DNA form, the CDR3 reads TGCGCCAGCAGCTTGTCCCCGGGGACAGGCTACTACGAGCAGTACTTC. It is translated as CASSLSPGTGYYEQYF.

The chain is built from TRBV6-6 and TRBJ2-3; D is perhaps TRBD2 (6 bases). Germline V lookup: CDR1 MNHNY, CDR2 SVGAGI (reference sequence). The ends were cut back, 2 bases at V and 2 bases at J, with 11 bases in the middle. CDR3 size: 15 residues. The CDR3 loop is CASSYGGTPTDTQYF. DNA for the CDR3: TGTGCCAGCAGTTACGGGGGGACCCCCACAGATACGCAGTATTTT.

V is TRBV7-9 and J is TRBJ2-2, with TRBD2 identical over 7 bases. V lost 6 bases, J lost 5 bases, and 3 bases stayed unmatched. The CDR3 covers 13 residues. Germline V gives CDR1 SEHNR, CDR2 FQNEAQ (reference sequence). CDR3 in DNA: TGTGCCAGCAGACCACTAGCGACCGGGGAGCTGTTTTTT. Translation gives CASRPLATGELFF.

The rearrangement links TRBV19 to TRBJ1-5; 8 bases align to TRBD1. The CDR3 runs to 16 residues. V shed 3 bases and J 2 bases; nucleotides not matched to a gene: 6. Germline CDR1 LNHDA, CDR2 SQIVND (reference sequence). The CDR3 DNA reads as TGTGCCAGTAGTATTCTTAGGACAGGGCGCAATCAGCCCCAGCATTTT. Encoded protein: CASSILRTGRNQPQHF.

This chain connects TRBV30 to TRBJ2-3; the D gene is possibly TRBD2 (7 bases). CDR1 and CDR2 from the germline V gene are GTSNPN and SVGIG (reference sequence). The V and J ends lost 3 bases and 3 bases respectively, with 13 bases between them. The CDR3 contains 14 residues. The CDR3 coding sequence is TGTGCCTGGAGACGGAGGGGGGGGACAGATACGCAGTATTTT. It encodes CAWRRRGGTDTQYF.

The chain is built from TRBV4-1 and TRBJ2-7; 10 bases line up with TRBD1. The CDR3 length is 15 residues. Per germline, CDR1 MGHRA and CDR2 YSYEKL. Germline trimming cut 4 bases from V and 3 bases from J; bases unmatched to any gene: 6. The CDR3 sequence: CASSPVRDRGYEQYF. In DNA, the CDR3 is TGCGCCAGCAGCCCGGTTCGGGACAGGGGCTACGAGCAGTACTTC.

The rearrangement links TRBV6-5 to TRBJ1-2; 7 nucleotides agree with TRBD1. Germline V CDR1 and CDR2: MNHEY, SVGAGI. The V gene end was trimmed by 7 bases and the J gene end by 8 bases; junction bases not matched to a gene: 10. This CDR3 region has 13 residues. The chain's CDR3 is CASKSGTEGGYTF. The CDR3 coding sequence is TGTGCCAGCAAATCCGGGACAGAAGGAGGCTACACCTTC.

V usage is TRBV9 and J usage is TRBJ2-1, with 9 bases aligning to TRBD2. The CDR3 is made up of 14 amino acids. Germline CDR1 and CDR2: SGDLS and YYNGEE. After removal of 3 bases from V and 7 bases from J, the junction contained 5 bases not matched to a gene. Written as DNA, the CDR3 is TGTGCCAGCAGCGGCGGGGGGGGCCGGAATGAGCAGTTCTTC. It yields the protein CASSGGGGRNEQFF. Full variable domain (remainder filled in from reference TRBV9 and TRBJ2-1): DSGVTQTPKHLITATGQRVTLRCSPRSGDLSVYWYQQSLDQGLQFLIQYYNGEERAKGNILERFSAQQFPDLHSELNLSSLELGDSALYFCASSGGGGRNEQFFGPGTRLTVL.

CDR3 nucleotide sequence: TGTGCCTGGAGTGTGGGGGTGGGGGGTGGATGGGGCGCTTTCTTT. Its protein product is CAWSVGVGGGWGAFF. This chain joins TRBV30 and TRBJ1-1; a weak D match, TRBD1 (5 bases). The CDR3 loop spans 15 amino acids. V lost 0 bases and J lost 11, with 22 bases in between. CDR1 and CDR2 (germline): GTSNPN, SVGIG (reference sequence).

Here the CDR3 reads CASSPHRGDMNTEAFF. The CDR3 DNA reads as TGTGCCAGCAGTCCTCACAGGGGGGACATGAACACTGAAGCTTTCTTT. This chain connects TRBV28 to TRBJ1-1; 8 positions match TRBD1. The CDR3 sequence is 16 residues long. Trimming took 5 bases from V and 0 from J; bases not matched to a gene: 8. Germline assignment: CDR1 MDHEN and CDR2 SYDVKM.

The J gene is TRBJ1-5, the V gene TRBV19; D gene uncertain. The ends were cut back, 10 bases at V and 4 bases at J, with 11 bases in the middle. Germline CDR1 LNHDA, CDR2 SQIVND (reference sequence). The length of the CDR3 is 12 residues. The CDR3 region has the DNA TGTGCCACCACGACGGGGAATCAGCCCCAGCATTTT. Translation gives CATTTGNQPQHF. The complete variable domain, with remaining parts taken from reference TRBV19 and TRBJ1-5, reads DGGITQSPKYLFRKEGQNVTLSCEQNLNHDAMYWYRQDPGQGLRLIYYSQIVNDFQKGDIAEGYSVSREKKESFPLTVTSAQKNPTAFYLCATTTGNQPQHFGDGTRLSIL.

The rearrangement links TRBV4-1 to TRBJ2-4; TRBD1 might be the D (6 bases). The ends were cut back, 2 bases at V and 8 bases at J, with 13 bases in the middle. The CDR3 sequence is 14 residues long. Germline assignment: CDR1 MGHRA and CDR2 YSYEKL. The CDR3, as DNA: TGCGCCAGCAGCCAACCACAGGGAAGGCACATTCAGTACTTC. Translation gives CASSQPQGRHIQYF.

This clone was seen a few times. The chain couples TRBV15 to TRBJ2-1; D perhaps matches TRBD1 (6 bases). In germline, CDR1 is LNHNV, CDR2 YYDKDF (reference sequence). Between the trimmed V and J ends, which lost 0 bases and 0 bases, there was a span of 15 bases. The CDR3 totals 18 residues. The CDR3 loop reads CATSRDVGGLDSYNEQFF. CDR3 bases: TGTGCCACCAGCAGAGATGTTGGGGGCCTGGACTCCTACAATGAGCAGTTCTTC. The full variable domain, with the rest looked up from reference TRBV15 and TRBJ2-1, is DAMVIQNPRYQVTQFGKPVTLSCSQTLNHNVMYWYQQKSSQAPKLLFHYYDKDFNNEADTPDNFQSRRPNTSFCFLDIRSPGLGDTAMYLCATSRDVGGLDSYNEQFFGPGTRLTVL.

DNA for the CDR3: TGCGCCAGCAGCACCAGACAGGGTACAGATACGCAGTATTTT. It encodes CASSTRQGTDTQYF. V gene TRBV5-1 combines with J gene TRBJ2-3; TRBD1 agrees at 7 bases. The trim removed 4 bases at V and 3 bases at J, leaving 5 bases unmatched. Germline loops: CDR1 SGHRS, CDR2 YFSETQ. The CDR3 has 14 residues.